This T cell receptor beta chain was recorded in a study of neurological immune-mediated disorders. Of note for this clonotype: This could be a read error, since a much larger clone is one nucleotide away.

There are 15 residues in the CDR3. Per germline, CDR1 MDHEN and CDR2 SYDVKM. TCRdb processed the 5' RACE reads anew with MiXCR; each CDR3 protein has one entry. The sample has approximately 41,000 distinct CDR3 sequences, roughly 2.5% seen once; the top ten hold 10% to 15%. The clonotype was recovered from a man under 40 with multiple sclerosis. This sequence joins TRBV28 and TRBJ2-1; perhaps TRBD2 as D (6 bases). Material for sequencing was PBMCs. The CDR3 DNA follows: TGTGCCAACAGTTTAGTGGGAGGCCCCTACAATGAGCAGTTCTTC. It encodes CANSLVGGPYNEQFF.